Below, 11 T cell receptor beta chains from the same sample are listed, as sequenced in a study of cytomegalovirus exposure and HLA in healthy donors (dated 2017 in TCRdb). Library preparation used the immunoSEQ multiplex PCR assay. TCRdb provides this immuneACCESS table in a form limited to in-frame rearrangements. Some clones are lacking; in checked studies, under half of them reflect an unresolved V gene, and why the rest are absent is not known. Here the sample has 100,000 to 150,000 clones; 90% to 97% occur a single time. The ten top clones hold 1.5% to 2% of the sample. Sample: PBMCs. The source is a man in his late teens or twenties in good health and CMV-seronegative.

The V gene is TRBV5-6, the J gene TRBJ2-3; D is possibly TRBD1 (5 bases). The CDR3 has 13 amino acids. Germline lookup yields CDR1 SGHDT and CDR2 YYEEEE. V shed 6 bases and J shed 6 bases, with 14 bases lying between them. DNA of the CDR3: TGTGCCAGCAACCCGACAGAAATGGATACGCAGTATTTT. Protein product: CASNPTEMDTQYF.

V usage is TRBV9 and J usage is TRBJ2-1; 9 bases are a match to TRBD1. The CDR3 is 16 amino acids. Looked up from germline, CDR1 is SGDLS and CDR2 is YYNGEE. The trim removed 0 bases at V and 4 bases at J, leaving 5 bases unmatched. The CDR3 nucleotides read TGTGCCAGCAGCGTAGATCTGGGACAGGGATACAATGAGCAGTTCTTC. Protein product: CASSVDLGQGYNEQFF.

In nucleotides, the CDR3 is TGTGCCAGCAGCCCCGGGACTAGTCCCGAGCAGTACTTC. Its protein product is CASSPGTSPEQYF. This chain joins TRBV7-2 and TRBJ2-7, with TRBD2 identical over 8 bases. Germline trimming cut 5 bases from V and 6 bases from J; bases unmatched to any gene: 6. The germline CDR1 and CDR2 sequences are SGHTA and FQGNSA. The CDR3 sequence is 13 residues long.

The chain joins TRBV30 to TRBJ2-1; 12 nucleotides agree with TRBD1. V was clipped by 5 bases and J by 9 bases; unmatched bases: 8. The germline V gene has CDR1 GTSNPN and CDR2 SVGIG (reference sequence). CDR3 length: 14 residues. CDR3 sequence reads: CAWGGQGASGEQFF. The CDR3, as DNA: TGTGCCTGGGGGGGACAGGGGGCGAGTGGTGAGCAGTTCTTC.

V usage is TRBV29-1 and J usage is TRBJ2-1, with 9 nucleotides matching TRBD1. The length of the CDR3 is 17 residues. V lost 4 bases, J lost 4 bases, and 14 bases stayed unmatched. Per germline, CDR1 SQVTM and CDR2 ANQGSEA. CDR3 in amino acids: CSVGSVWDRDVYNEQFF. The CDR3 DNA reads as TGCAGCGTTGGCTCGGTATGGGACAGGGATGTGTACAATGAGCAGTTCTTC.

The chain employs TRBV18 and TRBJ2-3; TRBD2 matches 7 bases. The CDR3 is made up of 15 amino acids. CDR1 KGHSH and CDR2 LQKENI come from the germline V gene. The junction had 10 bases not matched to a gene; V was cut back by 6 bases and J by 4 bases. CDR3 sequence (DNA): TGTGCCAGCTCTCTGTCGGCGGGAGCCTCAGATACGCAGTATTTT. Amino acids: CASSLSAGASDTQYF. Full variable domain (outside the CDR3, taken from reference TRBV18 and TRBJ2-3): NAGVMQNPRHLVRRRGQEARLRCSPMKGHSHVYWYRQLPEEGLKFMVYLQKENIIDESGMPKERFSAEFPKEGPSILRIQQVVRGDSAAYFCASSLSAGASDTQYFGPGTRLTVL.

The J gene is TRBJ1-1, the V gene TRBV9; no definite D call. The CDR3 totals 13 residues. Germline CDR1 reads SGDLS; CDR2 reads YYNGEE. Trimming stripped 3 bases from V and 1 base from J, with 7 bases between. The DNA of the CDR3 is TGTGCCAGCAGCGAACAGACGAACACTGAAGCTTTCTTT. Translating gives CASSEQTNTEAFF.

This clone appeared once. The genes are TRBV4-1 and TRBJ1-1; D possibly corresponds to TRBD1 (5 bases). CDR1 and CDR2 (germline): MGHRA, YSYEKL. The V gene lost 2 bases and the J gene lost 6 bases, with 19 bases spanning the gap. The length of the CDR3 is 16 residues. This CDR3 reads CASSQTTGVLVSEAFF. The CDR3 region has the DNA TGCGCCAGCAGCCAAACAACGGGGGTTCTAGTGTCTGAAGCTTTCTTT.

The chain joins TRBV6-5 to TRBJ2-2, with unresolved D. CDR1 and CDR2 (germline): MNHEY, SVGAGI. V was shortened by 8 bases and J by 7 bases, with 17 bases between the two germline ends. The CDR3 is 14 amino acids. As DNA, the CDR3 is TGTGCCAGCGAATCGGGTGGAGTCTTCGGGGAGCTGTTTTTT. As protein: CASESGGVFGELFF.

The rearrangement joins TRBV28 to TRBJ1-2, with D perhaps matching TRBD1 (6 bases). Germline V gene lookup returns CDR1 MDHEN and CDR2 SYDVKM. V was clipped by 8 bases and J by 9 bases, with 22 bases between them. The CDR3 contains 14 residues. The chain's CDR3 is CASLPGGGAVSYTF. DNA for the CDR3: TGTGCCAGCCTCCCCGGAGGGGGGGCCGTGAGCTACACCTTC.

V and J are TRBV7-2 and TRBJ1-1; D uncertain. This CDR3 is 12 amino acids long. Germline loops: CDR1 SGHTA, CDR2 FQGNSA. Trimming left V 5 bases short and J 3 bases short, with 7 bases between. The CDR3 spells CASSPPYTEAFF. DNA for the CDR3: TGTGCCAGCAGCCCTCCCTACACTGAAGCTTTCTTT.